The clone carrying this TCR beta chain has only a few counts. What it binds is unknown. The data derive from a study of vaccination and CD4 T cells after COVID-19. Findings and limits, study-wide: Looking at convalescent patients, a median roughly 83% of reactive clones were present only post-vaccination.

Losses at the gene ends were 8 bases for V and 7 bases for J; bases not matched to a gene: 12. Looked up from germline, CDR1 is WNHNN and CDR2 is SYGVQD (reference sequence). The CDR3 is 15 amino acids. Documented time point: late sampling 161 to 241 days after vaccination in three convalescent patients. TCRdb called the PCR reads again in MiXCR, with one record for every CDR3 protein. There are 25,000 to 30,000 distinct CDR3 sequences in the sample; approximately 51% occur only once, and more than 5.5% lies in the top ten. The TCR sequence derives from a human donor who had recovered from COVID-19. The sample was CD4+ T cells from blood, taken about 7 months after SARS-CoV-2 vaccination. The J gene is TRBJ1-5, the V gene TRBV10-1; 9 bases are shared with TRBD1. For the CDR3, the DNA is TGCGCCAGCTCCAACAGGGGGCGTGAGGAACAGCCCCAGCATTTT. Encoded protein: CASSNRGREEQPQHF.